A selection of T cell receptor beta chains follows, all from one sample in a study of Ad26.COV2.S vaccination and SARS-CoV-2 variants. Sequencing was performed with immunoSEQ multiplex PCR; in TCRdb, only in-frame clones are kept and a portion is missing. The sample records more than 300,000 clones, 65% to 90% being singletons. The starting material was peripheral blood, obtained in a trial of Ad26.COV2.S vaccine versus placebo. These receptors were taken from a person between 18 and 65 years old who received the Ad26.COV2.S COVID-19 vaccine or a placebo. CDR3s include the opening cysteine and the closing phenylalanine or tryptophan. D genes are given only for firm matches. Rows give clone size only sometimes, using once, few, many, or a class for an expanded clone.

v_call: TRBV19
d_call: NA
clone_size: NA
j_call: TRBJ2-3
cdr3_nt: TGTGCCAGTAGTCCCTCCGGAACAGATACGCAGTATTTT
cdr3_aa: CASSPSGTDTQYF

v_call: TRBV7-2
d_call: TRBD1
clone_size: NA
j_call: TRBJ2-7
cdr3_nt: TGTGCCAGCAGCTGGATACAGGGGTCCTACGAGCAGTACTTC
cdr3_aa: CASSWIQGSYEQYF

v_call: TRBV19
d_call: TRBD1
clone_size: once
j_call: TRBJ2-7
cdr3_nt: TGTGCCAGTAGTCGGACAGGGGGGTTATCCTACGAGCAGTACTTC
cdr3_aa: CASSRTGGLSYEQYF

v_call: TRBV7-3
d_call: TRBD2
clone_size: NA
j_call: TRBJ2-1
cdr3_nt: TGTGCCAGCAGCTTGGCGGCGGGAGCCTACAATGAGCAGTTCTTC
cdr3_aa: CASSLAAGAYNEQFF

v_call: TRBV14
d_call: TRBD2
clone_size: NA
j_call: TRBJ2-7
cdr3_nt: TGTGCCAGTTCCCAAACTAGCGGGCCTCTCGAGCAGTACTTC
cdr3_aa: CASSQTSGPLEQYF

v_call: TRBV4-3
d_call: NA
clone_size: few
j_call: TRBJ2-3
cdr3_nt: TGCGCCAGCAGCCAAGGGGAATTAAATACGCAGTATTTT
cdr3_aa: CASSQGELNTQYF

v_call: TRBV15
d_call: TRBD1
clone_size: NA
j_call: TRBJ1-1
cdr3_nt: TGTGCCACCAGCAGAGAACCCACAGGGGGCACTGAAGCTTTCTTT
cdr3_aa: CATSREPTGGTEAFF

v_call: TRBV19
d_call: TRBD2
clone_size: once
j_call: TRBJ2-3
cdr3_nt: TGTGCCAGTAGTAGAGCGGGGGTGGTAGATACGCAGTATTTT
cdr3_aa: CASSRAGVVDTQYF

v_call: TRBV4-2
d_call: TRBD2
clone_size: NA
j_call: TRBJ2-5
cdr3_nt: TGTGCCAGCAGCCCCAAACCGTCGGGGGGGGAGACCCAGTACTTC
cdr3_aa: CASSPKPSGGETQYF

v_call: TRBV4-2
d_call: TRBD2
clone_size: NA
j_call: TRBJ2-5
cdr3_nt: TGTGCCAGCAGCCACCTAGCGGGAGGGCCGGAGACCCAGTACTTC
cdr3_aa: CASSHLAGGPETQYF

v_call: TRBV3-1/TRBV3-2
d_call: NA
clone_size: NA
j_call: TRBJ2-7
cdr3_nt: TGTGCCAGCAGCAGGATGGGGGGCATTTACGAGCAGTACTTC
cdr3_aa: CASSRMGGIYEQYF

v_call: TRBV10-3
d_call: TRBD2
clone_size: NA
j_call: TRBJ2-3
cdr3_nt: TGTGCCATCACCCAGACTAGCGGGGGCGCAGATACGCAGTATTTT
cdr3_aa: CAITQTSGGADTQYF

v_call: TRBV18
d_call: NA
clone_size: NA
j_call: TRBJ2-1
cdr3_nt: TGTGCCAGCTCACCGTTGGGGGGTGAGCAGTTCTTC
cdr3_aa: CASSPLGGEQFF

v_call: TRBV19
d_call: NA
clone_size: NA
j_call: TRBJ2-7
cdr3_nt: TGTGCCACCCCCCAGCCCGTCGCCTACGAGCAGTACTTC
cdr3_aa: CATPQPVAYEQYF

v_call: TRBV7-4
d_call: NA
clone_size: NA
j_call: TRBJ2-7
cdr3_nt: TGTGCCAGCAGCTTAGAGGTGGACCCCACCGCCTACGAGCAGTACTTC
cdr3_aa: CASSLEVDPTAYEQYF

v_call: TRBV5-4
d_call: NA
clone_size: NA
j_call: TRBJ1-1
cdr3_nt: TGTGCCAGCAGCTTCGGGGCAGGGGACACTGAAGCTTTCTTT
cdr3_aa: CASSFGAGDTEAFF

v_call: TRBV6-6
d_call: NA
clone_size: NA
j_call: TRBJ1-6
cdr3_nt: TGTGCCAGCAGTTACTCGCCCCAGGGGTCACCCCTCCACTTT
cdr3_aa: CASSYSPQGSPLHF